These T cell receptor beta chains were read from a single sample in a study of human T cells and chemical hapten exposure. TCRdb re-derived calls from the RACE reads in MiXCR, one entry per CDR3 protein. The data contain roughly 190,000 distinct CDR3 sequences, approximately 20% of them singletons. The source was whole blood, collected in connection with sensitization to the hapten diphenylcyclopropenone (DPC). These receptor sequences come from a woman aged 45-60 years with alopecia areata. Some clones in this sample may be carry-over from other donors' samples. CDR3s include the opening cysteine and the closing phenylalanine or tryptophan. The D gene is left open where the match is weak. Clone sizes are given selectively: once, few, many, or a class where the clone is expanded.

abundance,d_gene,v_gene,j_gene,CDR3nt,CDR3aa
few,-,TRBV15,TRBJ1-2,TGTGCCACCAGCAGAGATTTACTCAAACAGCTTAACTATGGCTACACCTTC,CATSRDLLKQLNYGYTF
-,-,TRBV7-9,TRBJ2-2,TGTGCCAGCAGCTTAAGCTCGGACGGGACAACCCGGGGAGCTCTTTTT,CASSLSSDGTTRGALF
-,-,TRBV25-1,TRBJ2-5,TGTGCCAGCAGTGAATCTACAGGGCGAGAGACCCAGTACTTC,CASSESTGRETQYF
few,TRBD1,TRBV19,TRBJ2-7,TGTGCCAGTAGTATTTCCGACAGGGGAGTCCACGAGCAGTACTTC,CASSISDRGVHEQYF
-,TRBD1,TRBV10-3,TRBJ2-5,TGTGCCATCAGCGCCGGGACAGGGTACCAAGAGACCCAGTACTTC,CAISAGTGYQETQYF
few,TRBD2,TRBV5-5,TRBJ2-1,TGTGCCAGCAGCCTGAAGGCGGGAGTTTACAATGAGCAGTTCTTC,CASSLKAGVYNEQFF
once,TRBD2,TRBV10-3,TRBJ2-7,TGTGCCATCAGTGGGCAGCAGGGACAGTTTAGTCCGGGACTAGCGGGAGGCTACGAGCAGTACTTC,CAISGQQGQFSPGLAGGYEQYF
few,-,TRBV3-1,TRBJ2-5,TGTGCCAGCAGCCAAGACGAAGAGACCCAGTACTTC,CASSQDEETQYF
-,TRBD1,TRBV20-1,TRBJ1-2,TGCAGTGCTATAGGGACAGGAACGCTCTATGGCTACACCTTC,CSAIGTGTLYGYTF
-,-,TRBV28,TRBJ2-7,TGTGCCAGCAGTTTAATGCAGGGGATCTCCTACGAGCAGTACTTC,CASSLMQGISYEQYF
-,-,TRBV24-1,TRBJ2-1,TGTGCCACCAGTGGTCCTTCAGCGGCCTGGAATGAGCAGTTCTTC,CATSGPSAAWNEQFF
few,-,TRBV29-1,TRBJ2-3,TGCAGCGTTGTGCGGCGGGATCTAACAGATACGCAGTATTTT,CSVVRRDLTDTQYF
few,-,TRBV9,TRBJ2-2,TGTGCCAGCAGTACTAACAGGGTCGCGAACACCGGGGAGCTGTTTTTT,CASSTNRVANTGELFF
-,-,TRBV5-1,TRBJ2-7,TGCGCCAGCAGCCCCGGACGGGAAAACGTCCCCGAGCAGTACTTC,CASSPGRENVPEQYF
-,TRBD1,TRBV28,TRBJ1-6,TGTGCCAGCAGTCCACCGGGACAGACGAATTCACCCCTCCACTTT,CASSPPGQTNSPLHF
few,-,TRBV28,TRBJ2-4,TGTGCCAGCAGTCCGGCTGGGGCCAAAAACATTCAGTACTTC,CASSPAGAKNIQYF
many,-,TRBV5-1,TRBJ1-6,TGCGCCAGCAGCTTGGTGTCAGTAGCGTATAATTCACCCCTCCACTTT,CASSLVSVAYNSPLHF
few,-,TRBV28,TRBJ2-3,TGTGCCAGCAGTTTTGAGGGGACCCTGCTTGATACGCAGTATTTT,CASSFEGTLLDTQYF
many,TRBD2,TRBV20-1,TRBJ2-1,TGCAGTGCTAGAGAACCTAGCGGGGCTAGCAATGAGCAGTTCTTC,CSAREPSGASNEQFF
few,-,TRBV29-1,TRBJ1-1,TGCAGCGTTGAAGCCCCCGGGGGGGGCTACGCGATCTTT,CSVEAPGGGYAIF
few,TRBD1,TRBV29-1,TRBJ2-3,TGCAGCGTGAACCGGGACAGGGGGCCGACAGATACGCAGTATTTT,CSVNRDRGPTDTQYF
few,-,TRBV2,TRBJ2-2,TGTGCCAGCAGTGACCGGGTTTCGAACACCGGGGAGCTGTTTTTT,CASSDRVSNTGELFF
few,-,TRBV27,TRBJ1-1,TGTGCCAGCAGTTTTCGCCAGGGCGACACTGAAGCTTTCTTT,CASSFRQGDTEAFF
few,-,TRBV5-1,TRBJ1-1,TGCGCCAGCAGCTTGGCGGGAGCCAACGGGGACACTGAAGCTTTCTTT,CASSLAGANGDTEAFF
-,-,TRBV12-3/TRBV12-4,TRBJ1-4,TGTGCCAGCAGTCCCAGGGTACGGGAAAAACTGTTTTTT,CASSPRVREKLFF
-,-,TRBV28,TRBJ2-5,TGTGCCAGCTTTCCCGGAGACCAAGAGACCCAGTACTTC,CASFPGDQETQYF
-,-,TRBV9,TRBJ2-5,TGTGCCAGCAGCGCAGCGGGTCAAGAGACCCAGTACTTC,CASSAAGQETQYF
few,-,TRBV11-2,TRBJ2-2,TGTGCCAGCCCCGCGCGGGGCAGGGGGTTCACCGGGGAGCTGTTTTTT,CASPARGRGFTGELFF
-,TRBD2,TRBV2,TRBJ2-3,TGTGCCGGCAGTGGACTAGCGGGAGGGGGGGATACGCAGTATTTT,CAGSGLAGGGDTQYF
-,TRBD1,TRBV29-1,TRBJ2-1,TGCAGCGGAGGGCCGGGACAGGAGCAGTTCTTC,CSGGPGQEQFF
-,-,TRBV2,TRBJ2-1,TGTGCCAGTTACCCGGGGTGGGGGGCCCACAATGAGCAGTTCTTC,CASYPGWGAHNEQFF
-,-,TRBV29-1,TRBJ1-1,TGCAGCGTTAGCTCTGTTGGGGTGAACACTGAAGCTTTCTTT,CSVSSVGVNTEAFF
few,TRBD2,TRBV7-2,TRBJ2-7,TGTGCCAGCAGCCCTCCCGGACTAGCAGAGCAGTACTTC,CASSPPGLAEQYF
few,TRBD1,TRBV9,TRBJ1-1,TGTGCCAGCAGCTTGGGACAGCTGAACACTGAAGCTTTCTTT,CASSLGQLNTEAFF
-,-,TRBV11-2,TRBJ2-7,TGTGCCAGCAGCTGGGGGGCTTACGAGCAGTACTTC,CASSWGAYEQYF
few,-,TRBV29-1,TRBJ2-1,TGCAGCGTTGGGGGGAGGAATTACAATGAGCAGTTCTTC,CSVGGRNYNEQFF
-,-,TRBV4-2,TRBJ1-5,TGTGCCAGCAGCCAGACTCAATATAGCAATCAGCCCCAGCATTTT,CASSQTQYSNQPQHF
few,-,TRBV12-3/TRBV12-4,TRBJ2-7,TGTGCCAGCAGTTTTTCCTCGGGTAACGAGCAGTACTTC,CASSFSSGNEQYF
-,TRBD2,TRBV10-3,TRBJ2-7,TGTGCCATCAGTGGGAAGGGACTAGCGGGAGGGCGGTTTGAGGAGCAGTACTTC,CAISGKGLAGGRFEEQYF
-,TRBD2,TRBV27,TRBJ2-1,TGTGCCAGCAGTTTGAGCGGGGTCGGGGATGAGCAGTTCTTC,CASSLSGVGDEQFF
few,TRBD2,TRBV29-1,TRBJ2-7,TGCAGCGTTCCAACTAGCGGGAGTTACGAGCAGTACTTC,CSVPTSGSYEQYF
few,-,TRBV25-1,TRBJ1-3,TGTGCCAGCAGTGAAGATGGGGCTTCGTCCAACACCATATATTTT,CASSEDGASSNTIYF
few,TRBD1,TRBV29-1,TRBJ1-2,TGCAGCGTTGAAGAAGAGACAGGGGCCTACTATGGCTACACCTTC,CSVEEETGAYYGYTF
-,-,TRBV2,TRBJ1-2,TGTGCCAGCAGTGAAAACCTTAGCAAGGGAGGCTACACCTTC,CASSENLSKGGYTF
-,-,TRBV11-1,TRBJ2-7,TGTGCCAGCAGCTTAGCTAGCGGAAGCTCCTACGAGCAGTACTTC,CASSLASGSSYEQYF
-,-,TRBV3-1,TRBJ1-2,TGTGCCAGCAGCCCTCTAGCGGCAGGGAGTGGCTACACCTTC,CASSPLAAGSGYTF
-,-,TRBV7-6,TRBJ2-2,TGTGCCAGCAGCTCTCTAGGGGTAGCCGGGGAGCTGTTTTTT,CASSSLGVAGELFF
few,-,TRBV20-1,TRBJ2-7,TGCAGTGCTGGGGGGCGGAACGAGCAGTACTTC,CSAGGRNEQYF
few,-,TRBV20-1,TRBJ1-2,TGCAGTGCTAGAGAAAAGGAGAACTATGGCTACACCTTC,CSAREKENYGYTF
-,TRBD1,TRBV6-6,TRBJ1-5,TGTGCCAGCAGGCGACAGGGAGGACGGAATCAGCCCCAGCATTTT,CASRRQGGRNQPQHF
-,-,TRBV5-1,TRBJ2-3,TGCGCCAGCAGCTTGGAGGGTGAACCTAGCACAGATACGCAGTATTTT,CASSLEGEPSTDTQYF
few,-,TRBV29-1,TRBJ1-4,TGCAGCGTTGAGCTGGGGGTAGGCGAAAAACTGTTTTTT,CSVELGVGEKLFF
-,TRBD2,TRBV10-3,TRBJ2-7,TGTGCCATCAGTGGAGCGGGGGGAAACGAGCAGTACTTC,CAISGAGGNEQYF